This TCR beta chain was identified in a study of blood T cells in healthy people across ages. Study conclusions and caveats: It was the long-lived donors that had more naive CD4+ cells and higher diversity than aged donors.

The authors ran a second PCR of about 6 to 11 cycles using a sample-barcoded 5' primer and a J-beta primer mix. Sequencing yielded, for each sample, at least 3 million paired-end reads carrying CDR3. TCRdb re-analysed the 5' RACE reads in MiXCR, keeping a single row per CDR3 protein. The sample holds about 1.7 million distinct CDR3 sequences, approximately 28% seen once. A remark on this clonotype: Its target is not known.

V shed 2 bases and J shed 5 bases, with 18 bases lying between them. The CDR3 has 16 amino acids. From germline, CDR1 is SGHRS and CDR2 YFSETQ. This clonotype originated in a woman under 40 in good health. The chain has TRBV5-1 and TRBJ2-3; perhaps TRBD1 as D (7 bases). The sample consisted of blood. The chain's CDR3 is CASSFRGRDRVDTQYF. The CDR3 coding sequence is TGCGCCAGCAGCTTCCGGGGGCGAGACAGGGTAGATACGCAGTATTTT.